This T cell receptor (beta chain) was captured by sequencing in a study of cytomegalovirus exposure and HLA in healthy donors. Whole-study results and caveats: Another analysis was done later, and it associated 16,951 TCR beta sequences with HLA alleles at 0.05 false discovery rate. Cytomegalovirus association was assigned to approximately 160 TCR beta chains. A later analysis found most CMV-associated TCR beta chains apparently HLA-restricted.

PCR used 60 Vbeta primers and 13 Jbeta primers. Clones were read by immunoSEQ multiplex PCR, and TCRdb kept only the in-frame ones, dropping some. The sample contains about 140,000 clones, 65% to 80% of which appear only once. Comments on this clone: Its antigen is currently unknown.

This receptor was obtained from a middle-aged woman in good health and CMV-seronegative. The sequencing sample was made of PBMCs.

CDR3 protein: CASSSDRQGYEQFF. In nucleotides, the CDR3 is TGTGCCAGCAGCTCGGACAGACAGGGATATGAGCAGTTCTTC. The rearrangement links TRBV7-2 to TRBJ2-1, with 7 nucleotides matching TRBD1. Trimming removed 4 bases from V and 8 bases from J; junction bases left unmatched: 8. From germline, CDR1 is SGHTA and CDR2 FQGNSA. The CDR3 length is 14 residues.